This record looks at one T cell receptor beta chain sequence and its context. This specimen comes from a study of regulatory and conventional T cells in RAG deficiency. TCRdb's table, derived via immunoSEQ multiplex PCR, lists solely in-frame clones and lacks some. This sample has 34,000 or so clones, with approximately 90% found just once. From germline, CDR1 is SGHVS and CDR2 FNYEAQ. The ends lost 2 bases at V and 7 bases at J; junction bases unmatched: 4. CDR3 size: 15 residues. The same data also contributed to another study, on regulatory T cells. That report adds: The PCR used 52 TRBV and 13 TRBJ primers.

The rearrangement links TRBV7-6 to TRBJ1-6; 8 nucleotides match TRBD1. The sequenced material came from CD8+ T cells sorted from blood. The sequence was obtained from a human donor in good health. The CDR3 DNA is TGTGCCAGCAGCTTACTAGCAGGGGGCAATTCACCCCTCCACTTT. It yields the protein CASSLLAGGNSPLHF.